These 5 T cell receptor beta chains were all obtained from the same sample, sequenced in a study of Graves' ophthalmopathy and Graves' hyperthyroidism. Amplified TCR beta CDR3 regions were obtained using RNA transcripts as template. HTBI primers primed a first-round RT-PCR, and a second-round multiplex PCR followed. TCRdb re-called the multiplex PCR reads through MiXCR, storing one row per CDR3 protein. The sample has about 1.1 million distinct CDR3 sequences, about 40% seen once. The sample taken for sequencing was peripheral blood or thyroid tissue (not recorded which). The receptors here all came from an adult man with Graves' hyperthyroidism.

This clonotype was detected a few times. The chain's CDR3 is CSARYPSPPYEQYF. CDR3 bases: TGCAGTGCTAGATACCCTAGCCCACCCTACGAGCAGTACTTC. The chain couples TRBV20-1 to TRBJ2-7; perhaps TRBD2 as D (5 bases). This CDR3 is 14 amino acids long. The germline V gene encodes CDR1 DFQATT and CDR2 SNEGSKA (reference sequence). With 2 bases removed from V and 2 bases from J, the gap between germline ends came to 13 bases.

This chain connects TRBV12-3 or TRBV12-4 to TRBJ1-2; 7 bases match TRBD1. The CDR3 is made up of 13 amino acids. Trimming took 6 bases from V and 3 from J; bases not matched to a gene: 4. The CDR3 spells CASRTGFHYGYTF. The CDR3, as DNA: TGTGCCAGCAGGACAGGGTTCCACTATGGCTACACCTTC.

CDR3 in DNA: TGCGCCAGCAGCTCCTACGGGACTAGCGAGGAGACCCAGTACTTC. Encoded protein: CASSSYGTSEETQYF. The chain recombines TRBV5-1 with TRBJ2-5, with 10 bases lining up with TRBD2. This CDR3 is built from 15 residues. Germline V gene lookup returns CDR1 SGHRS and CDR2 YFSETQ. V gave up 3 bases and J gave up 5 bases; unmatched junction bases: 7.

This clonotype was detected only once. The chain combines TRBV19 with TRBJ2-7; a possible D gene is TRBD2 (6 bases). This CDR3 has 15 amino acids. Trimming cost V 5 bases and J 1 base, with 15 bases left between them. Germline CDR1 and CDR2: LNHDA and SQIVND (reference sequence). This CDR3 is CASSPYGGASYEQYF. The DNA of the CDR3 is TGTGCCAGTAGTCCTTATGGAGGGGCTTCCTACGAGCAGTACTTC.

This clonotype was counted many times. V and J are TRBV7-9 and TRBJ2-1; TRBD1 might be the D (6 bases). Between the trimmed V and J ends, which lost 5 bases and 3 bases, there was a span of 14 bases. This CDR3 comprises 15 residues. Germline loops: CDR1 SEHNR, CDR2 FQNEAQ (reference sequence). CDR3 sequence reads: CASSRGQINYNEQFF. Written as DNA, the CDR3 is TGTGCCAGCAGCCGAGGACAGATCAACTACAATGAGCAGTTCTTC.